These T cell receptor beta chains were read from a single sample in a study of T cells in Graves' hyperthyroidism and ophthalmopathy. TCRdb fed the multiplex PCR reads into MiXCR, producing one record per CDR3 protein. The data hold 730,000 or so distinct CDR3 sequences, with around 19% observed a single time. The sample comprised blood. Receptor source: a woman aged 45-59 years with Graves' hyperthyroidism that later progressed to Graves' ophthalmopathy. Each CDR3 is given with its conserved first and last residue. A D gene is named only where the DNA matches it firmly. The size field is filled for only some rows; it gives once, few, many or a size class.

TRBV7-9,TRBJ1-4,NA,NA,TGTGCCAGCAGCTTCCCGGTGGGGGAGTCTAATGAAAAACTGTTTTTT,CASSFPVGESNEKLFF
TRBV11-2,TRBJ2-5,NA,NA,TGTGCCAGCAGCCAGACAGACCTAGAGACCCAGTACTTC,CASSQTDLETQYF
TRBV11-1,TRBJ2-2,many,NA,TGTGCCAGCAGCTTATCCCTCCGGCTCACCGGGGAGCTGTTTTTT,CASSLSLRLTGELFF
TRBV6-2/TRBV6-3,TRBJ2-1,NA,TRBD2,TGTGCCAGCAGTTATCGGACTAGCGGGGGGGCCAGTGAGCAGTTCTTC,CASSYRTSGGASEQFF
TRBV5-6,TRBJ2-3,few,NA,TGTGCCAGTGACTCCCGGGAGAGAAACACAGATACGCAGTATTTT,CASDSRERNTDTQYF
TRBV12-3/TRBV12-4,TRBJ2-7,few,NA,TGTGCCAGCAGGGGATCTGGACAGAGCTCCTACGAGCAGTACTTC,CASRGSGQSSYEQYF
TRBV7-9,TRBJ1-1,many,NA,TGTGCCAGCAGCTTAGCCACTGAAGCTTTCTTT,CASSLATEAFF
TRBV11-2,TRBJ1-5,many,NA,TGTGCCAGCAGCTTATCGGCACCCGCTCAGCCCCAGCATTTT,CASSLSAPAQPQHF
TRBV14,TRBJ2-5,NA,NA,TGTGCCAGCAGCCAAGAGGGCGGACTTGAGGAGACCCAGTACTTC,CASSQEGGLEETQYF
TRBV27,TRBJ2-7,NA,TRBD1,TGTGCCAGCAGTTTCAGCCAGACAGGGTACGAGCAGTACTTC,CASSFSQTGYEQYF
TRBV7-6,TRBJ2-3,few,NA,TGTGCCAGCAGCTTAGCCGTAAGCGGGTGGGATACGCAGTATTTT,CASSLAVSGWDTQYF
TRBV3-1,TRBJ2-7,NA,NA,TGTGCCAGCAGCCAAGAAGTGGGGGTCGAGCAGTACTTC,CASSQEVGVEQYF
TRBV18,TRBJ1-1,few,NA,TGTGCCAGCTCACCACTAGCAGGGAGAGGAACTGAAGCTTTCTTT,CASSPLAGRGTEAFF
TRBV6-5,TRBJ1-1,many,NA,TGTGCCAGCAGTTACGATCGCAGGAACACTGAAGCTTTCTTT,CASSYDRRNTEAFF
TRBV20-1,TRBJ1-2,NA,NA,TGCAGTGCTCCGAGGCCCGGCTATGGCTACACCTTC,CSAPRPGYGYTF
TRBV15,TRBJ1-2,many,TRBD1,TGTGCCACCAGCAGATCCGGACAGGGTGACGACTATGGCTACACCTTC,CATSRSGQGDDYGYTF
TRBV13,TRBJ1-2,NA,TRBD1,TGTGCCAGCAGCCAAGCCGGGACAGGGAGGGCCTATGGCTACACCTTC,CASSQAGTGRAYGYTF
TRBV10-3,TRBJ1-6,few,NA,TGTGCCATCAGTGAGTCGTGGGGGGATAATTTACCCCTCCACTTT,CAISESWGDNLPLHF
TRBV3-1,TRBJ2-1,many,TRBD2,TGTGCCAGCAGCCCGCACAGCGGGGGGGCACTCAACAATGAGCAGTTCTTC,CASSPHSGGALNNEQFF
TRBV11-2,TRBJ2-1,NA,NA,TGCGCCAGCAGCCAAGCCCCCGGGGGCGCATTCAATGAGCAGTTCTTC,CASSQAPGGAFNEQFF
TRBV12-3/TRBV12-4,TRBJ1-3,few,NA,TGTGCCAGCAGTTATCCACACGGACAGTTAGACTCTGGAAACACCATATATTTT,CASSYPHGQLDSGNTIYF
TRBV6-5,TRBJ2-7,many,TRBD2,TGTGCCAGCGGTATAGCGGGGGTCTACGAGCAGTACTTC,CASGIAGVYEQYF
TRBV30,TRBJ2-7,NA,NA,TGTGCCTGGAGCAGCGCTCCATTCGACGAGCAGTACTTC,CAWSSAPFDEQYF
TRBV19,TRBJ1-4,NA,TRBD1,TGTGCCAGTAGTATATACCGGGACAGGGGGCTCCCTACTAATGAAAAACTGTTTTTT,CASSIYRDRGLPTNEKLFF
TRBV5-1,TRBJ2-3,few,TRBD2,TGCGCCAGCAGCCCCCAGGGCGGGGGTAGCACAGATACGCAGTATTTT,CASSPQGGGSTDTQYF
TRBV7-9,TRBJ2-2,many,NA,TGTGCCAGCAGCTTTTCGGCCCGAACCGGGGAGCTGTTTTTT,CASSFSARTGELFF
TRBV7-2,TRBJ1-2,NA,NA,TGTGCCAGCAGCTTAGTGGTAGGAAATAACTATGGCTACACCTTC,CASSLVVGNNYGYTF
TRBV12-3/TRBV12-4,TRBJ2-1,many,TRBD2,TGTGCCAGCAGGCCTTCTAGCGGGGGGGCATTGGTGCAGTTCTTC,CASRPSSGGALVQFF